The rows below give T cell receptor beta chains drawn from one sample of a study of T cell repertoires in cytomegalovirus infection. No antigen has been assigned to these receptors. TCRdb re-analysed the reads in MiXCR, keeping a single row per CDR3 protein. The sample shows approximately 910,000 distinct CDR3 sequences, roughly 30% of them seen only once. Sequenced material: cultured CD8+ T cells from PBMCs, taken from culture after CMV antigen stimulation. All receptors derive from a human donor in good health (CMV status not recorded). Some clones in this sample may be carry-over from other donors' samples. The CDR3 runs from the conserved cysteine through the conserved F or W. The D gene is left open where the match is weak. The size field is filled for only some rows; it gives once, few, many or a size class.

d_gene,j_gene,abundance,v_gene,CDR3aa,CDR3nt
.,TRBJ1-1,.,TRBV19,CASTTGSPEAFF,TGTGCCAGTACCACAGGATCCCCTGAAGCTTTCTTT
.,TRBJ2-1,few,TRBV5-6,CASSWLTSEQFF,TGTGCCAGCAGCTGGTTGACATCCGAGCAGTTCTTC
TRBD1,TRBJ2-2,many,TRBV7-9,CASSSSRDRGLNTGELFF,TGTGCCAGCAGCTCGTCCCGGGACAGGGGCTTGAACACCGGGGAGCTGTTTTTT
TRBD1,TRBJ1-5,many,TRBV7-8,CASSSIRGQSNQPQHF,TGTGCCAGCAGCTCGATTAGGGGACAGTCTAATCAGCCCCAGCATTTT
.,TRBJ2-5,many,TRBV7-2,CASSLSSTPQETQYF,TGTGCCAGCAGCTTGAGCTCCACTCCCCAAGAGACCCAGTACTTC
.,TRBJ1-5,few,TRBV12-3/TRBV12-4,CASSIKGYNQPQHF,TGTGCCAGCAGTATTAAGGGGTACAATCAGCCCCAGCATTTT
.,TRBJ1-5,many,TRBV7-8,CASSKRAPVGLYSNQPQHF,TGTGCCAGCAGCAAACGGGCCCCCGTCGGACTCTATAGCAATCAGCCCCAGCATTTT
.,TRBJ2-7,few,TRBV2,CAIKKEQGHYEQYF,TGTGCCATCAAAAAGGAACAGGGACACTACGAGCAGTACTTC
.,TRBJ1-2,.,TRBV4-1,CASSQDLGNYGYTF,TGCGCCAGCAGCCAAGATTTAGGGAACTATGGCTACACCTTC
.,TRBJ2-6,.,TRBV5-8,CASSLLVRVYSGANVLTF,TGTGCCAGCAGCTTGTTGGTCAGGGTCTACTCTGGGGCCAACGTCCTGACTTTC
TRBD1,TRBJ2-2,.,TRBV6-5,CASSSDRGLNTGELFF,TGTGCCAGCAGTTCCGACAGGGGGCTGAACACCGGGGAGCTGTTTTTT
TRBD1,TRBJ1-2,.,TRBV6-5,CASSYSGQGWDGYTF,TGTGCCAGCAGTTACTCGGGACAGGGGTGGGATGGCTACACCTTC
.,TRBJ1-3,.,TRBV27,CASSSGPKGTIYF,TGTGCCAGCAGCTCCGGACCCAAAGGCACCATATATTTT
TRBD2,TRBJ2-3,.,TRBV27,CASSSVGLAGEDTQYF,TGTGCCAGCAGCTCCGTGGGACTAGCGGGCGAAGATACGCAGTATTTT
.,TRBJ2-7,.,TRBV14,CASSQVGGGYYEQYF,TGTGCCAGCAGCCAGGTGGGGGGCGGCTACTACGAGCAGTACTTC